This T cell receptor beta chain derives from a study of T-cell reconstitution after alpha-beta-depleted transplantation in children (dated by TCRdb to 2016 to 2017). Study-wide context: Using TCR repertoire profiling, the study quantitatively followed how T-cell immune reconstitution unfolded in children after TCRalphabeta/CD19-depleted allogeneic hematopoietic cell transplantation.

Its CDR3 holds 12 amino acids, cysteine through phenylalanine. The entry retains the CDR3 DNA only, 36 bases that are in frame from base 1. As encoded in the germline V gene, CDR1 is KGHSH while CDR2 is LQKENI. V loses 4 bases, J loses 5 bases, and the germline ends lie 9 bases apart. Points the paper makes about the study in general: The high TCRbeta diversity at day 60 in some patients was ascribed to recipient T cells and intrathymic progenitors that had survived conditioning. Hyperexpanded clone frequencies declined over subsequent months; after one year, T-cell counts and TCRbeta diversity were mostly attributed to newly produced T cells. The apparently early recovery of alphabetaT-cell counts about two months after transplant reportedly depended on only several hundred rapidly expanded clones that came from non-depleted graft cells.

This clonotype was picked up many times. The specificity of this receptor is unknown. It has no much larger one-base neighbor in the sample; base qualities were not kept. The treatment or condition label of this sample denotes: allogeneic hematopoietic cell transplantation with graft depleted of TCRalphabeta T cells and CD19 B cells. TCRalphabeta/CD19-depleted allogeneic hematopoietic cell grafts were given to the transplant recipients, all of whom were children. Library prep was done by PCR. This sample was sequenced with an Illumina HiSeq 2500. TCR library preparation used molecular barcoding, with unique molecular identifiers applied to normalize quantification of the TCRbeta repertoire. TCRdb reran the public reads through fastp at Q25 and MiXCR, keeping productive beta chains. Each CDR3 protein gets just one entry, which takes the most common genes and DNA from the rows behind it. The sample contains about 980,000 distinct CDR3 sequences, 25% to 30% of them found a single time. Of the sample, roughly 28% falls within the top ten clones.

This chain is built from TRBV18 and TRBJ2-7, and perhaps TRBD1 as D gene, on 5 matching bases. The sequencing here drew on PBMCs, mostly from graft donor cells, taken 360 days after TCRalphabeta/CD19-depleted stem cell transplant. The clonotype comes from a boy in the first two years of life who had a stem cell transplant for SCID, so the T cells may come from the graft donor. The DNA reads as follows: TGTGCCAGCTCACTCCAGGGAAACGAGCAGTACTTC. This encodes CASSLQGNEQYF.